What follows are 31 T cell receptor beta chains derived from one specimen sequenced in a study of blood T cell repertoires in COVID-19 (dated by TCRdb to the early 2020s). The library was prepared using the immunoSEQ multiplex PCR assay. The table was pulled from immuneACCESS by TCRdb, which kept in-frame rearrangements only. Such tables lose some clones; where checked, under half of the loss comes from unresolved V genes, and the rest has no known cause. The table for this sample lists about 46,000 clones; 88% of them were counted only once. Jointly, the top ten make up just over 9.5% of the sample. Sequencing input: peripheral blood. The origin of the receptors is a man aged 50-59 years with active COVID-19.

Notes on this clone: An end of the junction does not agree with germline; a read error may underlie this. The chain employs TRBV7-7 and TRBJ2-2, with 10 bases lining up with TRBD2. There are 16 residues in the CDR3. Germline V gives CDR1 SSHAT, CDR2 FNYEAQ (reference sequence). CDR3 protein: CASSKTSGTDTGELFF. The CDR3 DNA reads as TGTGCTAGCAGCAAAACTAGCGGGACCGACACCGGGGAGCTGTTTTTT.

The J gene is TRBJ2-7, the V gene TRBV15; a weak D match, TRBD1 (5 bases). Germline CDR1 reads LNHNV; CDR2 reads YYDKDF (reference sequence). Trimming removed 8 bases from V and 2 bases from J, with 10 bases in between. This CDR3 comprises 12 residues. In DNA form, the CDR3 reads TGTGCCACCCGAGGACAAACCTACGAGCAGTACTTC. This encodes CATRGQTYEQYF.

V and J are TRBV5-1 and TRBJ2-1; D not certain. Trimming removed 0 bases from V and 0 bases from J, with 7 bases in between. This CDR3 is 15 amino acids long. Germline CDR1 and CDR2: SGHRS and YFSETQ. As DNA, the CDR3 is TGCGCCAGCAGCTTGGCCGAGCCCTCCTACAATGAGCAGTTCTTC. This codes for CASSLAEPSYNEQFF.

V is TRBV4-1 and J is TRBJ1-2; the match to TRBD1 covers 12 bases. This CDR3 region has 16 residues. Germline CDR1 is MGHRA and CDR2 is YSYEKL. The junction had 8 bases not matched to a gene; V was cut back by 4 bases and J by 5 bases. The DNA for the CDR3 is TGCGCCAGCAGCCCCGACCCGGGACAGGGGGCGTATGGCTACACCTTC. The encoded protein is CASSPDPGQGAYGYTF.

The genes are TRBV27 and TRBJ2-1; maybe TRBD2 (6 bases). CDR1 is MNHEY and CDR2 is SMNVEV in the germline V gene (reference sequence). V shed 0 bases and J shed 5 bases, with 11 bases lying between them. The length of the CDR3 is 15 residues. The CDR3 DNA reads TGTGCCAGCAGTTTATCGCGGGACCCACACAATGAGCAGTTCTTC. Amino acids: CASSLSRDPHNEQFF.

The V gene is TRBV19, the J gene TRBJ2-3; no reliable D call. CDR3 length: 15 residues. Germline values: CDR1 LNHDA, CDR2 SQIVND (reference sequence). V shed 4 bases and J shed 0 bases, with 11 bases lying between them. The CDR3: CASSNQATSTDTQYF. The CDR3 DNA follows: TGTGCCAGTAGTAACCAGGCCACTAGCACAGATACGCAGTATTTT.

The chain uses TRBV29-1 and TRBJ1-1, with D possibly TRBD1 on 6 matching bases. Germline CDR1 and CDR2: SQVTM and ANQGSEA. This CDR3 is built from 13 residues. V lost 5 bases and J lost 0, with 10 bases in between. CDR3 coding DNA: TGCAGCGTTTGGACAGAGCTGAACACTGAAGCTTTCTTT. The encoded protein is CSVWTELNTEAFF. The variable domain in full, completed from reference TRBV29-1 and TRBJ1-1, reads SAVISQKPSRDICQRGTSLTIQCQVDSQVTMMFWYRQQPGQSLTLIATANQGSEATYESGFVIDKFPISRPNLTFSTLTVSNMSPEDSSIYLCSVWTELNTEAFFGQGTRLTVV.

The chain uses TRBV11-2 and TRBJ2-3; D ambiguous. The CDR3 extends over 13 amino acids. Germline V gene sequence: CDR1 SGHAT, CDR2 FQNNGV. V dropped 0 bases and J dropped 2 bases, with 3 bases sitting between them. The CDR3 loop is CASSLDHTDTQYF. In DNA, the CDR3 is TGTGCCAGCAGCTTAGACCACACAGATACGCAGTATTTT. Based on the CDR3 plus reference TRBV11-2 and TRBJ2-3, the full variable domain is EAGVAQSPRYKIIEKRQSVAFWCNPISGHATLYWYQQILGQGPKLLIQFQNNGVVDDSQLPKDRFSAERLKGVDSTLKIQPAKLEDSAVYLCASSLDHTDTQYFGPGTRLTVL.

The chain recombines TRBV6-1 with TRBJ2-7; TRBD2 agrees at 9 bases. Germline lookup yields CDR1 MNHNS and CDR2 SASEGT. V lost 3 bases, J lost 2 bases, and 5 bases stayed unmatched. The CDR3 loop spans 15 amino acids. The CDR3 sequence is CASSDESGGPYEQYF. The CDR3 DNA reads TGTGCCAGCAGTGACGAAAGCGGGGGGCCCTACGAGCAGTACTTC.

The DNA for the CDR3 is TGTGCCAGCAGCCAGGGGCGCTCCGAGCAGTACTTC. It encodes CASSQGRSEQYF. This chain links TRBV7-6 with TRBJ2-7, with a tentative D call TRBD1 (6 bases). V was shortened by 5 bases and J by 6 bases, with 11 bases between the two germline ends. This CDR3 has 12 amino acids. Germline V gene sequence: CDR1 SGHVS, CDR2 FNYEAQ. The variable domain in full, with the rest retrieved from reference TRBV7-6 and TRBJ2-7, is GAGVSQSPRYKVTKRGQDVALRCDPISGHVSLYWYRQALGQGPEFLTYFNYEAQQDKSGLPNDRFSAERPEGSISTLTIQRTEQRDSAMYRCASSQGRSEQYFGPGTRLTVT.

V gene TRBV25-1 combines with J gene TRBJ1-5; perhaps TRBD1 as D (6 bases). Trimming stripped 4 bases from V and 2 bases from J, with 9 bases between. The CDR3 covers 14 residues. CDR1 MGHDK and CDR2 SYGVNS come from the germline V gene. CDR3 bases: TGTGCCAGCAGTGGACAGGAGGGCAATCAGCCCCAGCATTTT. Encoded protein: CASSGQEGNQPQHF.

The rearrangement uses TRBV5-1 and TRBJ1-2; TRBD1 matches at 7 bases. Germline-derived CDR1 and CDR2 are SGHRS and YFSETQ. The CDR3 is 14 amino acids. Unmatched junction bases numbered 3, after V lost 0 bases and J lost 4 bases. The DNA of the CDR3 is TGCGCCAGCAGCTTGGGACAGGGTGGCTATGGCTACACCTTC. Amino acid sequence: CASSLGQGGYGYTF.

The genes are TRBV9 and TRBJ2-5; TRBD2 is a possible D gene (6 bases). The germline V gene encodes CDR1 SGDLS and CDR2 YYNGEE. V was cut by 0 bases and J by 4 bases, with 10 bases left in between. The CDR3 loop spans 14 amino acids. CDR3 sequence reads: CASSVVGTSETQYF. In DNA form, the CDR3 reads TGTGCCAGCAGCGTAGTAGGGACTTCAGAGACCCAGTACTTC. Complete variable domain (other parts from reference TRBV9 and TRBJ2-5): DSGVTQTPKHLITATGQRVTLRCSPRSGDLSVYWYQQSLDQGLQFLIQYYNGEERAKGNILERFSAQQFPDLHSELNLSSLELGDSALYFCASSVVGTSETQYFGPGTRLLVL.

The J gene is TRBJ1-5, the V gene TRBV6-5; the match to TRBD1 covers 7 bases. CDR3 size: 15 residues. Germline-derived CDR1 and CDR2 are MNHEY and SVGAGI. With V trimmed by 4 bases and J by 3 bases, 6 bases remained unmatched. CDR3 bases: TGTGCCAGCAGTTTAACAGGGGACCTCAATCAGCCCCAGCATTTT. Translation gives CASSLTGDLNQPQHF.

The genes are TRBV7-9 and TRBJ1-4; 8 bases are a match to TRBD1. The CDR3 length is 16 residues. After removal of 6 bases from V and 7 bases from J, the junction contained 13 bases not matched to a gene. CDR1 SEHNR and CDR2 FQNEAQ come from the germline V gene (reference sequence). The DNA for the CDR3 is TGTGCCAGCAGTCATTCCGGACAGGGAGTCGGTGAAAAACTGTTTTTT. Protein product: CASSHSGQGVGEKLFF.

V and J are TRBV7-6 and TRBJ2-5; the match to TRBD2 covers 12 bases. J was trimmed by 6 bases and V by 5 bases; bases with no gene match: 13. This CDR3 contains 17 residues. Germline V gene sequence: CDR1 SGHVS, CDR2 FNYEAQ. The DNA of the CDR3 is TGTGCCAGCAGCACAACACTGACTAGCGGGGGTCGAAAGACCCAGTACTTC. Its protein is CASSTTLTSGGRKTQYF.

The chain uses TRBV18 and TRBJ1-1; 7 nucleotides agree with TRBD1. CDR3 length: 17 amino acids. CDR1 and CDR2 (germline): KGHSH, LQKENI. V lost 5 bases, J lost 0 bases, and 12 bases stayed unmatched. For the CDR3, the DNA is TGTGCCAGCTCATTTGACAGGGTTAAGTTCATGAACACTGAAGCTTTCTTT. Protein: CASSFDRVKFMNTEAFF. Based on the CDR3 plus reference TRBV18 and TRBJ1-1, the full variable domain is NAGVMQNPRHLVRRRGQEARLRCSPMKGHSHVYWYRQLPEEGLKFMVYLQKENIIDESGMPKERFSAEFPKEGPSILRIQQVVRGDSAAYFCASSFDRVKFMNTEAFFGQGTRLTVV.

The V call is TRBV7-3, the J call TRBJ2-1, with TRBD1 matching over 8 bases. Germline V gene lookup returns CDR1 SGHTA and CDR2 FQGTGA. This CDR3 spans 13 amino acids. The V gene end was trimmed by 6 bases and the J gene end by 10 bases; junction bases not matched to a gene: 8. CDR3 protein: CASSPDRGGEQFF. CDR3 nucleotide sequence: TGTGCCAGCAGTCCCGACAGGGGCGGGGAGCAGTTCTTC. The full variable domain, rest sourced from reference TRBV7-3 and TRBJ2-1, is GAGVSQTPSNKVTEKGKYVELRCDPISGHTALYWYRQSLGQGPEFLIYFQGTGAADDSGLPNDRFFAVRPEGSVSTLKIQRTERGDSAVYLCASSPDRGGEQFFGPGTRLTVL.

This chain connects TRBV5-1 to TRBJ1-4; 9 bases map to TRBD1. V lost 3 bases and J lost 4; bases outside the gene matches: 1. CDR3 length: 14 amino acids. Germline-derived CDR1 and CDR2 are SGHRS and YFSETQ. CDR3 in amino acids: CASSWTGDNEKLFF. The CDR3 DNA sequence: TGCGCCAGCAGCTGGACAGGGGATAATGAAAAACTGTTTTTT.

This clone was seen only once. The chain employs TRBV19 and TRBJ1-4, with D perhaps matching TRBD1 (5 bases). Trimming removed 4 bases at V and 7 bases at J, with 13 bases between. The V gene's germline CDR1 is LNHDA and CDR2 SQIVND (reference sequence). The CDR3 has 14 residues. CDR3 amino acids: CASSTGTRREKLFF. The CDR3 DNA follows: TGTGCCAGTAGTACCGGGACTAGGCGTGAAAAACTGTTTTTT.

The gene calls are TRBV15 and TRBJ1-1, with D uncertain. V was shortened by 5 bases and J by 8 bases, with 12 bases between the two germline ends. Germline V gene sequence: CDR1 LNHNV, CDR2 YYDKDF (reference sequence). This CDR3 region has 12 residues. CDR3 coding DNA: TGTGCCACCAGCGTACGTAACAGCGAAGCTTTCTTT. This gives the protein CATSVRNSEAFF.

The V call is TRBV7-9, the J call TRBJ1-4, with unresolved D. Trimming pared 3 bases from V and 8 bases from J, leaving 13 bases between. The germline V gene encodes CDR1 SEHNR and CDR2 FQNEAQ (reference sequence). The CDR3 extends over 14 amino acids. The CDR3 coding sequence is TGTGCCAGCAGCTTCGGAGACGGAGACGAAAAACTGTTTTTT. Protein product: CASSFGDGDEKLFF.

As DNA, the CDR3 is TGTGCCAGCAGCTTAGGAGAGGGTCGGAACTCTGGGGCCAACGTCCTGACTTTC. Its protein product is CASSLGEGRNSGANVLTF. V and J are TRBV11-3 and TRBJ2-6, with D maybe TRBD2 (5 bases). The CDR3 has 18 amino acids. Deletions cut 1 base from V and 0 bases from J, with 13 bases between. Germline assignment: CDR1 SGHNT and CDR2 YENEEA.

This clone has only a few counts. The chain couples TRBV7-9 to TRBJ1-6, with 8 bases aligning to TRBD1. The germline V gene has CDR1 SEHNR and CDR2 FQNEAQ (reference sequence). The CDR3 loop spans 13 amino acids. V dropped 5 bases and J dropped 8; count of bases not matched to a gene: 2. The CDR3 loop reads CASSPTGDSPLHF. CDR3 DNA: TGTGCCAGCAGCCCGACAGGGGATTCACCCCTCCACTTT.

This clone was observed a few times. V and J are TRBV7-2 and TRBJ1-2; TRBD1 might be the D (5 bases). The V end was cut by 3 bases, the J end by 8 bases, with 10 bases between. CDR3 length: 12 amino acids. CDR1 and CDR2 from the germline V gene are SGHTA and FQGNSA. The CDR3 coding sequence is TGTGCCAGCAGCTTTGGGGCATGGGGCTACACCTTC. Translated, it gives CASSFGAWGYTF.

J is TRBJ2-3 and V is TRBV6-2 or TRBV6-3; D remains ambiguous. V was pared by 2 bases and J by 0 bases, with 6 bases between. Germline V CDR1 and CDR2: MNHEY, SVGEGT. The CDR3 has 14 amino acids. CDR3 nucleotides: TGTGCCAGCAGTTACCCCTCCAGCACAGATACGCAGTATTTT. It specifies CASSYPSSTDTQYF.

This chain connects TRBV4-1 to TRBJ1-5; TRBD1 agrees at 10 bases. V shed 0 bases and J 6 bases; nucleotides not matched to a gene: 8. The germline V gene has CDR1 MGHRA and CDR2 YSYEKL. The CDR3 runs 17 residues. CDR3 in DNA: TGCGCCAGCAGCCAAGAGGTGGGGACAGGGGCTACTCAGCCCCAGCATTTT. Translated, it gives CASSQEVGTGATQPQHF.

The chain couples TRBV28 to TRBJ1-3, with TRBD1 matching 7 bases. CDR1 is MDHEN, CDR2 SYDVKM, per germline. This CDR3 is built from 15 residues. Germline trimming cut 6 bases from V and 4 bases from J; bases unmatched to any gene: 9. CDR3 in amino acids: CASRAPTGAGNTIYF. CDR3 nucleotide sequence: TGTGCCAGCAGAGCACCTACAGGGGCGGGAAACACCATATATTTT.

This rearrangement joins TRBV19 to TRBJ2-2; 7 bases map to TRBD1. This CDR3 comprises 17 residues. J gave up 4 bases and V 3 bases, and 11 bases lay outside the gene matches. The germline gives CDR1 LNHDA, CDR2 SQIVND (reference sequence). This chain's CDR3 is CASSIGRGTLGTGELFF. Written as DNA, the CDR3 is TGTGCCAGTAGTATCGGCAGGGGGACGCTTGGCACCGGGGAGCTGTTTTTT.

The chain joins TRBV6-2 or TRBV6-3 to TRBJ2-2; TRBD1 might be the D (6 bases). CDR1 is MNHEY and CDR2 is SVGEGT in the germline V gene. V was clipped by 2 bases and J by 0 bases, with 13 bases between them. CDR3 length: 17 residues. CDR3 nucleotides: TGTGCCAGCAGTTACGCTAGATGGACAGCGAACACCGGGGAGCTGTTTTTT. Translation: CASSYARWTANTGELFF.

This clone has more than one count but fewer than ten. The CDR3 DNA follows: TGTGCCAGCAGCTTGACTAGCGGTTCCTACGAGCAGTACTTC. Translated, it gives CASSLTSGSYEQYF. The chain employs TRBV11-2 and TRBJ2-7; 9 bases agree with TRBD2. The CDR3 runs 14 residues. CDR1 is SGHAT and CDR2 is FQNNGV in the germline V gene. V dropped 3 bases and J dropped 1; count of bases not matched to a gene: 1.